There are a few counts of the clone carrying this TCR beta chain. What it binds is not known. The data were taken from a study of T cell repertoires in ileal Crohn's disease. Described time point: neoterminal ileum biopsy at postoperative endoscopy, about 6 months after surgery. Study-level points and caveats: Postoperative endoscopy occurred within one year, median about 7.3 months.

The CDR3 has 15 amino acids. Germline lookup yields CDR1 MNHEY and CDR2 SVGAGI. V gave up 6 bases and J gave up 3 bases, with 15 bases separating them. Assay used: immunoSEQ multiplex PCR; TCRdb lists only in-frame clones, some missing. The table records 9,000 to 13,000 clones, around 72% of them present only once. The sequenced sample consisted of ileal tissue. The TCR comes from an adult with Crohn's disease. The rearrangement links TRBV6-5 to TRBJ2-1, with a weak D call TRBD1 (7 bases). The CDR3 sequence: CASRRGDRYYNEQFF. CDR3 nucleotides: TGTGCCAGCAGAAGGGGGGACAGATACTACAATGAGCAGTTCTTC.